One sample yielded the 22 T cell receptor beta chains listed below, sequenced in a study of blood T cell repertoires in COVID-19. Profiling relied on immunoSEQ multiplex PCR, and the TCRdb table lists in-frame clones only, not all of them. The data show 260,000 or so clones, roughly 89% seen once. Material for sequencing was PBMCs or T cells enriched from blood (not recorded which). The source is a woman in her 30s with acute COVID-19.

The genes are TRBV4-1 and TRBJ2-7, with 8 positions matching TRBD2. The length of the CDR3 is 16 residues. Germline V gene lookup returns CDR1 MGHRA and CDR2 YSYEKL. Unmatched junction bases numbered 9, after V lost 4 bases and J lost 1 base. CDR3 sequence reads: CASSRVIGGASYEQYF. CDR3 DNA sequence: TGCGCCAGCAGCCGTGTAATCGGGGGGGCGTCCTACGAGCAGTACTTC.

This chain joins TRBV6-5 and TRBJ2-1, with D maybe TRBD1 (6 bases). From germline, CDR1 is MNHEY and CDR2 SVGAGI. Trimming left V 6 bases short and J 7 bases short, with 13 bases between. The CDR3 loop spans 13 amino acids. CDR3 bases: TGTGCCAGCAGCCGGGGCACAGGGAATGAGCAGTTCTTC. This codes for CASSRGTGNEQFF.

V and J are TRBV13 and TRBJ2-7; TRBD2 is a possible D gene (5 bases). The CDR3 is 15 residues long. CDR1 PRHDT and CDR2 FYEKMQ come from the germline V gene (reference sequence). The V and J ends lost 0 bases and 3 bases respectively, with 12 bases between them. CDR3 bases: TGTGCCAGCAGCTTAGGGACAACCCGGGGCTACGAGCAGTACTTC. This sequence encodes CASSLGTTRGYEQYF.

This chain connects TRBV19 to TRBJ1-6; D is perhaps TRBD1 (5 bases). Looked up from germline, CDR1 is LNHDA and CDR2 is SQIVND (reference sequence). The CDR3 sequence is 14 residues long. Trimming pared 3 bases from V and 5 bases from J, leaving 8 bases between. The CDR3, as DNA: TGTGCCAGTAGTATCCCCAGGGATAATTCACCCCTCCACTTT. This codes for CASSIPRDNSPLHF.

In its sample, this clone was seen a few times. Other nucleotide sequences in the sample specify the same CDR3. The chain has TRBV5-1 and TRBJ2-1, with TRBD2 identical over 7 bases. From germline, CDR1 is SGHRS and CDR2 YFSETQ. V lost 3 bases to trimming and J lost 3 bases; unmatched junction nucleotides: 3. The CDR3 runs to 14 residues. The CDR3 sequence is CASSSGLVYNEQFF. The CDR3 nucleotides are TGCGCCAGCAGCTCCGGACTAGTCTACAATGAGCAGTTCTTC. The complete variable domain, with remaining parts taken from reference TRBV5-1 and TRBJ2-1, reads KAGVTQTPRYLIKTRGQQVTLSCSPISGHRSVSWYQQTPGQGLQFLFEYFSETQRNKGNFPGRFSGRQFSNSRSEMNVSTLELGDSALYLCASSSGLVYNEQFFGPGTRLTVL.

This clone was counted a few times. The gene calls are TRBV6-4 and TRBJ2-2; tentatively, D is TRBD2 (6 bases). The CDR3 totals 16 residues. Trimming took off 4 bases at V and 5 bases at J, with 17 bases between the two ends. Germline CDR1 and CDR2: MRHNA and SNTAGT. For the CDR3, the DNA is TGTGCCAGCAGTGCTGCACCGGGGGACGGGACCGGGGAGCTGTTTTTT. It codes for CASSAAPGDGTGELFF.

This rearrangement joins TRBV7-9 to TRBJ2-1; D may be TRBD2 (7 bases). V lost 5 bases and J lost 0, with 17 bases in between. CDR1 and CDR2 from the germline V gene are SEHNR and FQNEAQ (reference sequence). The CDR3 length is 17 residues. CDR3 DNA sequence: TGTGCCAGCAGCACGAGGGGGGGACATTACTCCTACAATGAGCAGTTCTTC. Translation: CASSTRGGHYSYNEQFF.

V and J are TRBV4-2 and TRBJ2-2, with a weak D call TRBD2 (5 bases). The CDR3 totals 16 residues. V lost 6 bases and J lost 7, with 21 bases in between. Germline values: CDR1 LGHNA, CDR2 YNFKEQ. The CDR3: CASSLTRIEFGGELFF. Written as DNA, the CDR3 is TGTGCCAGCAGTCTAACTAGAATCGAGTTTGGCGGGGAGCTGTTTTTT.

The chain is built from TRBV4-3 and TRBJ2-6; D gene ambiguous. Per the germline V gene, CDR1 is LGHNA and CDR2 is YSLEER. Trimming shortened V by 0 bases and J by 0 bases, and 12 bases separated the two germline ends. The CDR3 runs 18 residues. For the CDR3, the DNA is TGCGCCAGCAGCCAAGATAGGTCACAGAACTCTGGGGCCAACGTCCTGACTTTC. This translates into CASSQDRSQNSGANVLTF.

This clone was observed a single time. The V call is TRBV9, the J call TRBJ2-2; D possibly corresponds to TRBD2 (5 bases). The V and J ends lost 8 bases and 2 bases respectively, with 10 bases between them. The germline gives CDR1 SGDLS, CDR2 YYNGEE. This CDR3 is built from 13 residues. CDR3 sequence (DNA): TGTGCCAGTACACGGGAAAACACCGGGGAGCTGTTTTTT. As protein: CASTRENTGELFF. The full variable domain, its missing parts supplied by reference TRBV9 and TRBJ2-2, is DSGVTQTPKHLITATGQRVTLRCSPRSGDLSVYWYQQSLDQGLQFLIQYYNGEERAKGNILERFSAQQFPDLHSELNLSSLELGDSALYFCASTRENTGELFFGEGSRLTVL.

The V gene is TRBV3-1 (or the pseudogene TRBV3-2), the J gene TRBJ2-3, with D unresolved. The CDR3 runs to 13 residues. Trimming shortened V by 3 bases and J by 0 bases, and 4 bases separated the two germline ends. Germline lookup yields CDR1 LGHDT and CDR2 YNNKEL (reference sequence). CDR3: CASSHMSTDTQYF. In nucleotides, the CDR3 is TGTGCCAGCAGCCACATGAGCACAGATACGCAGTATTTT.

The J gene is TRBJ2-3, the V gene TRBV5-4; TRBD1 might be the D (6 bases). V was trimmed by 4 bases and J by 2 bases, leaving 11 bases between them. The CDR3 has 14 residues. From germline, CDR1 is SGHNT and CDR2 YYREEE (reference sequence). As DNA, the CDR3 is TGTGCCAGCAGCGCAGGGGCCGCCACAGATACGCAGTATTTT. Residues: CASSAGAATDTQYF.

The V gene is TRBV5-6, the J gene TRBJ1-1, with unresolved D. Germline CDR1 reads SGHDT; CDR2 reads YYEEEE. Deletions cut 2 bases from V and 4 bases from J, with 9 bases between. This CDR3 region has 13 residues. The CDR3 DNA sequence: TGTGCCAGCAGCTTTCAGGTCGGCACTGAAGCTTTCTTT. Residues: CASSFQVGTEAFF.

The rearrangement joins TRBV27 to TRBJ1-4; tentatively, D is TRBD1 (5 bases). CDR1 and CDR2 (germline): MNHEY, SMNVEV (reference sequence). V lost 0 bases and J 7 bases, leaving 12 bases between the germline ends. The CDR3 is made up of 15 amino acids. CDR3 coding DNA: TGTGCCAGCAGTTTATCTTTCCGGGGGAGTGAAAAACTGTTTTTT. It specifies CASSLSFRGSEKLFF.

This chain connects TRBV5-6 to TRBJ2-3; D possibly corresponds to TRBD1 (6 bases). V was clipped by 0 bases and J by 4 bases, with 21 bases between them. Germline V gives CDR1 SGHDT, CDR2 YYEEEE. There are 18 residues in the CDR3. CDR3 protein: CASSLAQSADRGADTQYF. CDR3 coding DNA: TGTGCCAGCAGCTTGGCTCAATCGGCGGACAGAGGCGCAGATACGCAGTATTTT.

This clone appeared once. This rearrangement joins TRBV2 to TRBJ2-1; 7 bases are shared with TRBD2. Germline values: CDR1 SNHLY, CDR2 FYNNEI. The CDR3 covers 15 residues. V lost 8 bases, J lost 5 bases, and 12 bases stayed unmatched. The CDR3 bases are TGTGCCAGCTACCCCCTGCGGGGGTTCAACAATGAGCAGTTCTTC. Translating it yields CASYPLRGFNNEQFF.

The gene calls are TRBV7-2 and TRBJ1-4; 7 nucleotides match TRBD1. CDR3 size: 14 residues. J was trimmed by 3 bases and V by 5 bases; bases with no gene match: 3. Germline V gene lookup returns CDR1 SGHTA and CDR2 FQGNSA. The CDR3 sequence: CASSRGTANEKLFF. CDR3 bases: TGTGCCAGCAGCCGCGGGACAGCTAATGAAAAACTGTTTTTT.

The chain recombines TRBV25-1 with TRBJ2-1; D is perhaps TRBD1 (7 bases). The CDR3 has 16 amino acids. V was clipped by 1 base and J by 0 bases, with 10 bases between them. Germline V gene sequence: CDR1 MGHDK, CDR2 SYGVNS. This chain's CDR3 is CASSEWQGGSYNEQFF. The CDR3, as DNA: TGTGCCAGCAGTGAATGGCAGGGGGGCTCCTACAATGAGCAGTTCTTC.

The gene calls are TRBV7-2 and TRBJ1-2; 7 bases fit TRBD1. The CDR3 extends over 14 amino acids. From germline, CDR1 is SGHTA and CDR2 FQGNSA. V trimming: 1 base; J trimming: 7 bases; junction bases outside the gene matches: 6. CDR3 sequence (DNA): TGTGCCAGCAGCTTAGGGGGGCCAGGGGGTGGCTACACCTTC. This encodes CASSLGGPGGGYTF.

The rearrangement uses TRBV3-1 (or the pseudogene TRBV3-2) and TRBJ1-1, with TRBD1 matching over 7 bases. This CDR3 is 15 amino acids long. The J segment lost 5 bases and the V segment lost 4 bases, leaving 10 bases of the junction unmatched. Per the germline V gene, CDR1 is LGHDT and CDR2 is YNNKEL (reference sequence). The CDR3 DNA reads as TGTGCCAGCAGCCGCATCCGAGGGGACAGAACTGAAGCTTTCTTT. Amino acid sequence: CASSRIRGDRTEAFF.

V and J are TRBV27 and TRBJ2-5; 7 bases map to TRBD1. The CDR3 has 15 amino acids. The germline V gene encodes CDR1 MNHEY and CDR2 SMNVEV (reference sequence). Trimming cost V 6 bases and J 1 base; bases outside gene matches: 8. CDR3 sequence reads: CASSSLGDSQETQYF. The CDR3 nucleotides read TGTGCCAGCAGCAGTTTGGGGGACAGCCAAGAGACCCAGTACTTC.

The chain couples TRBV7-9 to TRBJ2-3; possible D gene TRBD2, 6 bases. CDR1 and CDR2 (germline): SEHNR, FQNEAQ (reference sequence). The CDR3 covers 15 residues. Trimming stripped 2 bases from V and 6 bases from J, with 15 bases between. CDR3 nucleotides: TGTGCCAGCAGCTTACCCCCCGGGGGTGAGGATACGCAGTATTTT. It specifies CASSLPPGGEDTQYF.